This TCR beta chain was obtained from a study of PD-L1 blockade in urothelial cancer. The wider study: In the patient group, most of the roughly 30 were males with bladder-origin urothelial cancer. Blood was evaluated 3 weeks (second dose) and 6 weeks after therapy began.

The CDR3 is 12 residues long. V dropped 7 bases and J dropped 5; count of bases not matched to a gene: 5. The germline V gene has CDR1 GTSNPN and CDR2 SVGIG (reference sequence). Notes on the study in general: Expansion of tumor-associated blood clones at 3 weeks was greater in durable-benefit patients. Blood TCR clonality below the median before treatment was a predictor of better survival.

This clone was seen only once. Its target is unknown. The table came from immunoSEQ multiplex PCR; TCRdb's copy has only in-frame clones and leaves some out. The table records 55,000 or so clones, 84% of them present only once. This sequence joins TRBV30 and TRBJ2-3; TRBD2 aligns across 8 bases. The TCR sequence derives from a man in his forties with urothelial cancer. The sample in question was PBMCs, obtained around atezolizumab (anti-PD-L1) treatment. CDR3 region: CAYREGGDTQYF. CDR3 in DNA: TGTGCCTACCGGGAGGGGGGAGATACGCAGTATTTT.